This paragraph reports one T cell receptor beta chain. Germline V gene lookup returns CDR1 SGHDT and CDR2 YYEEEE. V lost 4 bases to trimming and J lost 2 bases; unmatched junction nucleotides: 4. The CDR3 contains 14 residues. The sample is drawn from a study of CD8+ T cells in alopecia areata. Study details: Those patients who were treated received oral tofacitinib, which was given at 5 to 10 mg twice daily for moderate-to-severe alopecia areata.

The treatment: oral pan-JAK inhibitor, 5-10 mg twice daily. Extracted from the samples, RNA was reverse transcribed into cDNA to serve as the sequencing template. Here immunoSEQ multiplex PCR was the method, and the copy in TCRdb shows in-frame clones only, minus some. Of 40,000 to 50,000 clones listed, roughly 65% were seen once; the top ten hold 21%. The sequence was collected from a human donor with alopecia areata. The chain is built from TRBV5-6 and TRBJ2-5; TRBD1 matches at 8 bases. This material consisted of CD8+ T cells sorted from blood, taken at week 4, from a patient treated with tofacitinib. This CDR3 reads CASSLRQGQETQYF. CDR3 sequence (DNA): TGTGCCAGCAGCCTCCGACAGGGGCAAGAGACCCAGTACTTC.